What follows are 16 T cell receptor beta chains derived from one specimen sequenced in a study of Graves' ophthalmopathy and Graves' hyperthyroidism. As the template, RNA transcripts were used to amplify TCR beta CDR3 regions. HTBI primers primed a first-round RT-PCR, and a second-round multiplex PCR followed. Via MiXCR, TCRdb re-called the multiplex PCR reads, giving one row per CDR3 protein. Among under 250,000 distinct CDR3 sequences listed, 20% to 25% were seen once. Sample: peripheral blood. The receptors were sampled from a woman aged 45-59 years with Graves' ophthalmopathy.

This clonotype was seen a handful of times. V usage is TRBV30 and J usage is TRBJ2-2; D not resolved. CDR1 and CDR2 (germline): GTSNPN, SVGIG (reference sequence). This CDR3 contains 10 residues. CDR3 DNA: TGTGCTTTCGGACGGAGGGAGCTGTTTTTT. Translation gives CAFGRRELFF.

This clonotype was detected only a few times. V and J are TRBV7-3 and TRBJ1-2; TRBD1 agrees at 7 bases. V gave up 3 bases and J gave up 8 bases; unmatched junction bases: 9. This CDR3 region has 14 residues. CDR1 SGHTA and CDR2 FQGTGA come from the germline V gene. The CDR3 DNA follows: TGTGCCAGCAGCTTGGGACAGCCTTTCGAAGGCTACACCTTC. It encodes CASSLGQPFEGYTF.

For this clonotype: A single base separates this from a much larger clone, so it may be a read error. This chain joins TRBV29-1 and TRBJ2-2, with D perhaps matching TRBD1 (6 bases). Between the trimmed V and J ends, which lost 4 bases and 4 bases, there was a span of 13 bases. Per germline, CDR1 SQVTM and CDR2 ANQGSEA. This CDR3 is built from 14 residues. This chain's CDR3 is CSVASGAVTGELFF. The DNA for the CDR3 is TGCAGCGTTGCTTCAGGGGCGGTCACCGGGGAGCTGTTTTTT.

Regarding this clonotype: Since a much larger clone is just one base distant, this may be a read error. The chain uses TRBV7-9 and TRBJ2-2; D gene uncertain. The CDR3 runs 15 residues. V lost 2 bases, J lost 1 base, and 8 bases lay in between. Germline V lookup: CDR1 SEHNR, CDR2 FQNEAQ (reference sequence). The CDR3 loop is CASSLTAGNTGELFF. The CDR3 DNA is TGTGCCAGCAGCTTAACGGCAGGGAACACCGGGGAGCTGTTTTTT.

This chain connects TRBV28 to TRBJ2-7; weak D call: TRBD2 (6 bases). The CDR3 covers 15 residues. Germline CDR1 is MDHEN and CDR2 is SYDVKM. V lost 5 bases and J 5 bases, leaving 19 bases between the germline ends. The CDR3 protein is CASSLRRGRNHEQYF. The CDR3 DNA follows: TGTGCCAGCAGTCTCCGTCGGGGGAGGAACCACGAGCAGTACTTC.

There are many counts of this clonotype. The rearrangement uses TRBV5-8 and TRBJ2-5; D may correspond to TRBD1 or TRBD2 (5 bases each). CDR1 is SGHTS, CDR2 YDEGEE, per germline. CDR3 length: 13 amino acids. V was cut by 0 bases and J by 10 bases, with 13 bases left in between. The CDR3 loop reads CASSLALRGDQYF. The CDR3 nucleotides are TGTGCCAGCAGCTTGGCCCTGCGAGGGGACCAGTACTTC. Full variable domain (outside the CDR3, taken from reference TRBV5-8 and TRBJ2-5): EAGVTQSPTHLIKTRGQQATLRCSPISGHTSVYWYQQALGLGLQFLLWYDEGEERNRGNFPPRFSGRQFPNYSSELNVNALELEDSALYLCASSLALRGDQYFGPGTRLLVL.

This clonotype was seen many times. The chain is built from TRBV5-1 and TRBJ1-1; maybe TRBD1 (5 bases). CDR3 length: 14 amino acids. Trimming pared 4 bases from V and 11 bases from J, leaving 21 bases between. Germline loops: CDR1 SGHRS, CDR2 YFSETQ. CDR3 residues: CASSPDGGGKKAFF. The CDR3 region has the DNA TGCGCCAGCAGCCCCGATGGGGGAGGAAAGAAGGCTTTCTTT.

This clonotype appeared many times. The rearrangement links TRBV20-1 to TRBJ2-7; 9 bases match TRBD1. The CDR3 spans 14 residues. The junction had 7 bases not matched to a gene; V was cut back by 4 bases and J by 3 bases. CDR1 DFQATT and CDR2 SNEGSKA come from the germline V gene (reference sequence). CDR3: CSAISPGQGYEQYF. For the CDR3, the DNA is TGCAGTGCTATTTCTCCGGGACAGGGCTACGAGCAGTACTTC.

This clonotype was seen a few times. J is TRBJ1-2 and V is TRBV5-1; possibly TRBD1 for D (6 bases). There are 14 residues in the CDR3. V lost 2 bases to trimming and J lost 6 bases, with 14 bases between them. Germline CDR1 SGHRS, CDR2 YFSETQ. The CDR3 sequence: CASSFGGAWDGYTF. The CDR3 nucleotides read TGCGCCAGCAGCTTCGGGGGGGCCTGGGATGGCTACACCTTC.

This clonotype was counted at least ten times. This chain links TRBV19 with TRBJ2-7; D is possibly TRBD1 (6 bases). Looked up from germline, CDR1 is LNHDA and CDR2 is SQIVND (reference sequence). The CDR3 runs 13 residues. Deletions cut 5 bases from V and 7 bases from J, with 15 bases between. CDR3 in DNA: TGTGCCAGTAGTCCACAGGGACGCGGGGAGCAGTACTTC. It codes for CASSPQGRGEQYF.

Only one count was recorded for this clonotype. The chain links TRBV5-1 to TRBJ2-7; 10 bases fit TRBD1. Germline V gene lookup returns CDR1 SGHRS and CDR2 YFSETQ. The V segment lost 3 bases and the J segment 3 bases; nucleotides outside the gene matches: 9. The CDR3 is 16 residues long. For the CDR3, the DNA is TGCGCCAGCAGCTCACCTCCGGGACAGGGGTTCTACGAGCAGTACTTC. Protein product: CASSSPPGQGFYEQYF.

There are a few counts of this clonotype. The V call is TRBV9, the J call TRBJ2-7; 10 bases fit TRBD1. Germline V lookup: CDR1 SGDLS, CDR2 YYNGEE. The CDR3 contains 19 residues. The J segment lost 4 bases and the V segment lost 3 bases, leaving 19 bases of the junction unmatched. CDR3 bases: TGTGCCAGCAGCGGGGGGTTTTGGAGTGAGGGACAGGGGAAATACGAGCAGTACTTC. This encodes CASSGGFWSEGQGKYEQYF.

This sequence joins TRBV19 and TRBJ2-7, with 7 bases aligning to TRBD1. The CDR3 runs 13 residues. In germline, CDR1 is LNHDA, CDR2 SQIVND (reference sequence). V gave up 6 bases and J gave up 7 bases; unmatched junction bases: 9. The chain's CDR3 is CASSMYRGREQYF. The CDR3 region has the DNA TGTGCCAGTAGCATGTACAGGGGAAGGGAGCAGTACTTC.

There are many counts of this clonotype. J is TRBJ1-1 and V is TRBV29-1; D is perhaps TRBD1 (5 bases). The CDR3 is made up of 11 amino acids. Germline V gene data show CDR1 as SQVTM and CDR2 as ANQGSEA. Trimming removed 7 bases at V and 5 bases at J, with 11 bases between. CDR3 in DNA: TGCAGCGCAACAGGAGTGACTGAAGCTTTCTTT. Translated, it gives CSATGVTEAFF. Full variable domain (outside the CDR3, taken from reference TRBV29-1 and TRBJ1-1): SAVISQKPSRDICQRGTSLTIQCQVDSQVTMMFWYRQQPGQSLTLIATANQGSEATYESGFVIDKFPISRPNLTFSTLTVSNMSPEDSSIYLCSATGVTEAFFGQGTRLTVV.

This rearrangement joins TRBV24-1 to TRBJ2-3; 8 bases map to TRBD2. The germline V gene has CDR1 KGHDR and CDR2 SFDVKD. V lost 6 bases and J lost 2; bases outside the gene matches: 6. The CDR3 runs to 15 residues. The CDR3 DNA reads TGTGCCACCAGTCGAACTAGCGGAGTCACAGATACGCAGTATTTT. This gives the protein CATSRTSGVTDTQYF.

This clonotype was observed many times. The chain uses TRBV20-1 and TRBJ1-2; a weak D match, TRBD1 (5 bases). The germline V gene encodes CDR1 DFQATT and CDR2 SNEGSKA (reference sequence). The CDR3 extends over 15 amino acids. Trimming shortened V by 2 bases and J by 3 bases, and 16 bases separated the two germline ends. The CDR3 here is CSARTRGEGHYGYTF. Written as DNA, the CDR3 is TGCAGTGCTAGAACCCGAGGGGAGGGTCACTATGGCTACACCTTC.